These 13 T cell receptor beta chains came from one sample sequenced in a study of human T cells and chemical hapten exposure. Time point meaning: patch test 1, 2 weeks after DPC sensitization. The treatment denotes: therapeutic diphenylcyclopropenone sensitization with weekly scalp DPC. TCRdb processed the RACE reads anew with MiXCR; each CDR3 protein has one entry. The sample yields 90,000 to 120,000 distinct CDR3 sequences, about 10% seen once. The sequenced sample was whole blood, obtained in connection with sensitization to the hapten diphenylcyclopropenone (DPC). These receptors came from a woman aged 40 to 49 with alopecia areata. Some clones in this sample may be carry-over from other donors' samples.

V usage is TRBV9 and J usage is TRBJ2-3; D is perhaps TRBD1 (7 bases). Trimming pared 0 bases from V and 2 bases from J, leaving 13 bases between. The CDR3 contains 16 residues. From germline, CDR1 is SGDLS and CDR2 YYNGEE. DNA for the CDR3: TGTGCCAGCAGCGTAGAGGCAGGGGGGTTCACAGATACGCAGTATTTT. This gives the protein CASSVEAGGFTDTQYF.

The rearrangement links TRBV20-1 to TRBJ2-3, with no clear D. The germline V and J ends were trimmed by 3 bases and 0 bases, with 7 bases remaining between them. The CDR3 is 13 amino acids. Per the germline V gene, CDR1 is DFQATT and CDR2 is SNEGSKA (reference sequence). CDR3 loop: CSARDHSTDTQYF. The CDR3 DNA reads TGCAGTGCTAGGGACCATAGCACAGATACGCAGTATTTT.

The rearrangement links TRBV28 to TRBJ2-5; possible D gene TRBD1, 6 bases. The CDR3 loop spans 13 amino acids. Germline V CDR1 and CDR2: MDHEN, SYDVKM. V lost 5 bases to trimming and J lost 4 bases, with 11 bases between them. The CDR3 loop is CASSHSGVETQYF. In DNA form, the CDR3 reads TGTGCCAGCAGTCACTCAGGGGTAGAGACCCAGTACTTC.

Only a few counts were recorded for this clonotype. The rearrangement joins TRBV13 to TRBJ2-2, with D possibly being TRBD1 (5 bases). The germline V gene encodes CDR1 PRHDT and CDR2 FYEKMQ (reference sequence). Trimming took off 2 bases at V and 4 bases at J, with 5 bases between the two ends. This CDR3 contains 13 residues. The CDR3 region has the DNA TGTGCCAGCAGCTTAAGGGGCACCGGGGAGCTGTTTTTT. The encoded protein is CASSLRGTGELFF.

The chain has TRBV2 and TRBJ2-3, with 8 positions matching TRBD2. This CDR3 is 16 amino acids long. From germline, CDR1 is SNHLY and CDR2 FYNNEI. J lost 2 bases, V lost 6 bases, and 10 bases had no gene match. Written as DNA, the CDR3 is TGTGCCAGCAGACCTACTAGCGGATCACCCACAGATACGCAGTATTTT. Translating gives CASRPTSGSPTDTQYF.

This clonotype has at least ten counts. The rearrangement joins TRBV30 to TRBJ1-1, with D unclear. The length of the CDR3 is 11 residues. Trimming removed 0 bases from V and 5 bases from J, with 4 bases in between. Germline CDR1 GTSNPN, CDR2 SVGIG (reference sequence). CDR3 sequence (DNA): TGTGCCTGGAGTGTAGGGACTGAAGCTTTCTTT. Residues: CAWSVGTEAFF.

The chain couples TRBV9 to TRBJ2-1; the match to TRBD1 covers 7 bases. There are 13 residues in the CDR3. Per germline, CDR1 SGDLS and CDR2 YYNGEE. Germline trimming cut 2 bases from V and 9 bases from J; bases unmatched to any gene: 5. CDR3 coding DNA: TGTGCCAGCAGCGTTGGGGACAGAAGTGAGCAGTTCTTC. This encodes CASSVGDRSEQFF.

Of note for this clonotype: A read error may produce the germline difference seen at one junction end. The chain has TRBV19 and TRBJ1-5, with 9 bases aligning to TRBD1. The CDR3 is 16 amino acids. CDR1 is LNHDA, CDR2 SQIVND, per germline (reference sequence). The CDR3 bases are TGTGCCAGTAGTATCCAGACAGGGGGAGCGGGTCAGCCCCAACATTTT. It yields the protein CASSIQTGGAGQPQHF.

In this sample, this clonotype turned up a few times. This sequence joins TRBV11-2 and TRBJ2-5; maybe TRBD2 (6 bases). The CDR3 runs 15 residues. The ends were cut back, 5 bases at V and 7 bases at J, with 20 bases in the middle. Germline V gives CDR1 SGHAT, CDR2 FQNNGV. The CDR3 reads CASSLPGRDRGTQYF. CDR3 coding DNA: TGTGCCAGCAGCCTGCCGGGGCGGGATAGGGGGACCCAGTACTTC. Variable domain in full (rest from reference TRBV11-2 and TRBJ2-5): EAGVAQSPRYKIIEKRQSVAFWCNPISGHATLYWYQQILGQGPKLLIQFQNNGVVDDSQLPKDRFSAERLKGVDSTLKIQPAKLEDSAVYLCASSLPGRDRGTQYFGPGTRLLVL.

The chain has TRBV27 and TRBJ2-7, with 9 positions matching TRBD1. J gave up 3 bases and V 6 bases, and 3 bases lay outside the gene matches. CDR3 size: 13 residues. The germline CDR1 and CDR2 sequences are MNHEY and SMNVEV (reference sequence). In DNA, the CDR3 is TGTGCCAGCAGACCGGACAGGGGCTACGAGCAGTACTTC. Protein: CASRPDRGYEQYF.

CDR3 residues: CASSPLAGPPNEQFF. For the CDR3, the DNA is TGTGCCAGCAGTCCATTAGCGGGGCCCCCCAATGAGCAGTTCTTC. The chain is built from TRBV27 and TRBJ2-1, with 8 bases aligning to TRBD2. There are 15 residues in the CDR3. Germline CDR1 MNHEY, CDR2 SMNVEV (reference sequence). V trimming: 5 bases; J trimming: 6 bases; junction bases outside the gene matches: 9.

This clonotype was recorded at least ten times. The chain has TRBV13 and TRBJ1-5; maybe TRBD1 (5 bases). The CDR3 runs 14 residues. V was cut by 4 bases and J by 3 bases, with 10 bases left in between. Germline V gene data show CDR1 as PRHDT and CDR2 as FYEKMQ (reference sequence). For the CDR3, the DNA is TGTGCCAGCAGCTCGGGACGGTCCAATCAGCCCCAGCATTTT. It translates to CASSSGRSNQPQHF.

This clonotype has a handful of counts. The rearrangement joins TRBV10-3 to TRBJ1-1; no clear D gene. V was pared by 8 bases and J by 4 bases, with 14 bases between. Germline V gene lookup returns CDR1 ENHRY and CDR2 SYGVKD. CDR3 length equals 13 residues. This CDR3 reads CAIVTIPGTEAFF. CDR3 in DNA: TGTGCCATCGTAACTATCCCGGGCACTGAAGCTTTCTTT.